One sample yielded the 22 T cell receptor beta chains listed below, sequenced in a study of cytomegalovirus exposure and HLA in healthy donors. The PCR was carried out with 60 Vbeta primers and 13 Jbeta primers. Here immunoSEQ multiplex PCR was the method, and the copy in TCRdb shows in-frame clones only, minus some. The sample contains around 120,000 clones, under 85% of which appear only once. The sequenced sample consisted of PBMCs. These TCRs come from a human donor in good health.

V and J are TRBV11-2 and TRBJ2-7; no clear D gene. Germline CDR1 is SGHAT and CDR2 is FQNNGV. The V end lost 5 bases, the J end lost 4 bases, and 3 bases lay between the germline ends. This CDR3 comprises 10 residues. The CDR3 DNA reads TGTGCCAGCAGCCTATACGAGCAGTACTTC. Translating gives CASSLYEQYF.

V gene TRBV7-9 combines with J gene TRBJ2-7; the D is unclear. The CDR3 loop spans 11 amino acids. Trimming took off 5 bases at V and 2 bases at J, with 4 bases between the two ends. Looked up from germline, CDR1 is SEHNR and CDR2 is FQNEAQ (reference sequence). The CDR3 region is CASSPTYEQYF. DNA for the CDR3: TGTGCCAGCAGCCCCACCTACGAGCAGTACTTC. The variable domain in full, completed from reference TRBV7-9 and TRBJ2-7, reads DTGVSQNPRHKITKRGQNVTFRCDPISEHNRLYWYRQTLGQGPEFLTYFQNEAQLEKSRLLSDRFSAERPKGSFSTLEIQRTEQGDSAMYLCASSPTYEQYFGPGTRLTVT.

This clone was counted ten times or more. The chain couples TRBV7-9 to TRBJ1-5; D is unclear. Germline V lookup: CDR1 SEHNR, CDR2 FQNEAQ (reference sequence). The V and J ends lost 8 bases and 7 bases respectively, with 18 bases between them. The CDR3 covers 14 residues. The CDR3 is CASGNTGREQPQHF. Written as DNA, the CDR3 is TGTGCCAGCGGTAACACGGGAAGGGAACAGCCCCAGCATTTT.

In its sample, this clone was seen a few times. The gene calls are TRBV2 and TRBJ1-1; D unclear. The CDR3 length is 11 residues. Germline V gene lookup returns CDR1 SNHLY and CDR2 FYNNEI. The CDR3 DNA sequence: TGTGCTATCCGGGAGAACACTGAAGCTTTCTTT. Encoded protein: CAIRENTEAFF.

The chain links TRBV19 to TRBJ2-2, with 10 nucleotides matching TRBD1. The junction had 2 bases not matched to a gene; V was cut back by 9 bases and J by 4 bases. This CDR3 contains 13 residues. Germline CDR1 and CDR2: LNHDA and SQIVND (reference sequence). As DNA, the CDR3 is TGTGCCAGCCGGGACAGGGGCACCGGGGAGCTGTTTTTT. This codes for CASRDRGTGELFF.

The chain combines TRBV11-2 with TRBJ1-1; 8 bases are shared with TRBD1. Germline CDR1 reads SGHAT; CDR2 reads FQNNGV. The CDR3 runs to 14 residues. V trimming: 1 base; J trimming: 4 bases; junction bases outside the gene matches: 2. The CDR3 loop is CASSLGQGSTEAFF. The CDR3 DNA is TGTGCCAGCAGCTTAGGACAGGGGAGCACTGAAGCTTTCTTT.

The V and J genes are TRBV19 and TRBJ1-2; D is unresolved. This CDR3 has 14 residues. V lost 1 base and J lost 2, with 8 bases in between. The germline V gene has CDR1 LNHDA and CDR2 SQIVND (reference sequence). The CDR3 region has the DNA TGTGCCAGTAGTATAGTCGGGGAAAACTATGGCTACACCTTC. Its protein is CASSIVGENYGYTF.

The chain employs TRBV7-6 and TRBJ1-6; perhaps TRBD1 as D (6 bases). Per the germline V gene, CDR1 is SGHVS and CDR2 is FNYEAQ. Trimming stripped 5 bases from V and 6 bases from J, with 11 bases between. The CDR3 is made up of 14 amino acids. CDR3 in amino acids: CASSRDTINSPLHF. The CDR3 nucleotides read TGTGCCAGCAGCCGGGACACTATTAATTCACCCCTCCACTTT. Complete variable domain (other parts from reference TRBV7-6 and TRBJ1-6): GAGVSQSPRYKVTKRGQDVALRCDPISGHVSLYWYRQALGQGPEFLTYFNYEAQQDKSGLPNDRFSAERPEGSISTLTIQRTEQRDSAMYRCASSRDTINSPLHFGNGTRLTVT.

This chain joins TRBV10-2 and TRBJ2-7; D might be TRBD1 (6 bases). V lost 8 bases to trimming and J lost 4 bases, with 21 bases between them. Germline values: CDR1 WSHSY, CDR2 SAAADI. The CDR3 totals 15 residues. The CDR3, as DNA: TGCGCCAGCTGGTCAGGGGCCCAAGAGGCTTACGAGCAGTACTTC. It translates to CASWSGAQEAYEQYF.

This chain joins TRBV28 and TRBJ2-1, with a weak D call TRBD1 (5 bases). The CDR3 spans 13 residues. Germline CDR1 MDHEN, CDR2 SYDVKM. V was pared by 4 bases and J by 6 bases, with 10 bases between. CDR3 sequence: CASSWAGPNEQFF. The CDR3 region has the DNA TGTGCCAGCAGTTGGGCAGGGCCCAATGAGCAGTTCTTC.

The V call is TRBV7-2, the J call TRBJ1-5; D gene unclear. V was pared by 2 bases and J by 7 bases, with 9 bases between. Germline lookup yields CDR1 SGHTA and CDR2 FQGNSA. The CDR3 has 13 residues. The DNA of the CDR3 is TGTGCCAGCAGCTTACGTTTGGAGCAGCCCCAGCATTTT. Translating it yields CASSLRLEQPQHF.

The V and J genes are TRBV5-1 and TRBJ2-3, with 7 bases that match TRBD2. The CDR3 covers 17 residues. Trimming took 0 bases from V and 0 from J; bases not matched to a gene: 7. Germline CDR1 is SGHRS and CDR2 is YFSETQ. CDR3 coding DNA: TGCGCCAGCAGCTTGGCAGGGAGGGCGACTAGCACAGATACGCAGTATTTT. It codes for CASSLAGRATSTDTQYF.

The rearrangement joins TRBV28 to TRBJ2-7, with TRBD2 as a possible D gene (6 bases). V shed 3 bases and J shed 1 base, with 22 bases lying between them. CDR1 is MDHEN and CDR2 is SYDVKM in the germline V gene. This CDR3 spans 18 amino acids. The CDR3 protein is CASSFDLEGGFSSYEQYF. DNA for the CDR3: TGTGCCAGCAGTTTTGATCTGGAGGGCGGATTTTCTTCCTACGAGCAGTACTTC.

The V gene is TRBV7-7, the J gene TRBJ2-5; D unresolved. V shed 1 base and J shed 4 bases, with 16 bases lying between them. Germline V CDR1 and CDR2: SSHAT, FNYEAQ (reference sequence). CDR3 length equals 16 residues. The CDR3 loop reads CASSLGLAITGETQYF. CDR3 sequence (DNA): TGTGCCAGCAGCTTAGGGTTGGCCATCACGGGAGAGACCCAGTACTTC. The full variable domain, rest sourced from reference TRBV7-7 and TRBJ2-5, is GAGVSQSPRYKVTKRGQDVTLRCDPISSHATLYWYQQALGQGPEFLTYFNYEAQPDKSGLPSDRFSAERPEGSISTLTIQRTEQRDSAMYRCASSLGLAITGETQYFGPGTRLLVL.

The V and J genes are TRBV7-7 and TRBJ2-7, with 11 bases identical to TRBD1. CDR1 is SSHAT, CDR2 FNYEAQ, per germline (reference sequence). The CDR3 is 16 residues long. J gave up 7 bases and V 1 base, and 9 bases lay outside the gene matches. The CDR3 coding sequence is TGTGCCAGCAGCTTAGGGGGGACAGGGGGGATCGAGGAGCAGTACTTC. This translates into CASSLGGTGGIEEQYF.

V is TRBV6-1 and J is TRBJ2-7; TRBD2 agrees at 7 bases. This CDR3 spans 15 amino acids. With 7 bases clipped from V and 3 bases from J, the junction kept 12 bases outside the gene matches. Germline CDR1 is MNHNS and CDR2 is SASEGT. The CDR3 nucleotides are TGTGCCAGCATGACGGGGGGACGGGGAAGCTACGAGCAGTACTTC. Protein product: CASMTGGRGSYEQYF.

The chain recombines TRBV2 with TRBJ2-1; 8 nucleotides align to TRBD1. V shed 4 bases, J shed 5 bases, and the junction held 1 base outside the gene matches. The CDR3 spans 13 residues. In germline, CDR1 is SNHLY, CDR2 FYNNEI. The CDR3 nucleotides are TGTGCCAGCAGTGGACAGGGGAACAATGAGCAGTTCTTC. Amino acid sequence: CASSGQGNNEQFF.

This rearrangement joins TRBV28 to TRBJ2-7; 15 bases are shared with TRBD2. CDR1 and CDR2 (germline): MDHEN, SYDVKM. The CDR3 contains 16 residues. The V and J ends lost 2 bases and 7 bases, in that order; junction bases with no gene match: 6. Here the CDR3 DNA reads TGTGCCAGCAGTTTAGGGACTAGCGGGGGGACGGTGGAGCAGTACTTC. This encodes CASSLGTSGGTVEQYF.

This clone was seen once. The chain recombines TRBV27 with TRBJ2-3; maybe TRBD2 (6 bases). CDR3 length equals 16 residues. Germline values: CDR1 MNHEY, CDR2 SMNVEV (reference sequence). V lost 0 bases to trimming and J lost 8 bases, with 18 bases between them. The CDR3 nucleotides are TGTGCCAGCAGTTTATCGCCTTTACGTGGCGGGGTTACGCAGTATTTT. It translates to CASSLSPLRGGVTQYF.

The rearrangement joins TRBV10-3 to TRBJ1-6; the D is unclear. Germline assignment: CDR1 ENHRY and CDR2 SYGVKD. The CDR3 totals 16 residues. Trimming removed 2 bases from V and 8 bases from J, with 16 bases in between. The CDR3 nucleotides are TGTGCCATCAGTGAGGGTTCGGGGAACCGTGATTCACCCCTCCACTTT. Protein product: CAISEGSGNRDSPLHF.

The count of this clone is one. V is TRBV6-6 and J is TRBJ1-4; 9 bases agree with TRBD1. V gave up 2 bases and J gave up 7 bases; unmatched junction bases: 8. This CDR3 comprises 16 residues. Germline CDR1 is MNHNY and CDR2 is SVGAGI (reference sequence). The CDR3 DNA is TGTGCCAGCAGTTACCAAGGACAGGGGAGGGGTGAAAAACTGTTTTTT. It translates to CASSYQGQGRGEKLFF.

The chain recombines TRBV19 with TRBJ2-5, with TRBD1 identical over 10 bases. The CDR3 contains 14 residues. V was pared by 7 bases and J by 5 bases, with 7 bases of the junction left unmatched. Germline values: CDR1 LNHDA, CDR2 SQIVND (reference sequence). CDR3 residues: CASNRQGAEETQYF. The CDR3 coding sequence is TGTGCCAGTAACCGACAGGGGGCGGAGGAGACCCAGTACTTC.